This TCR beta chain is from a study of T cells expressing NK-cell markers. TCRdb re-analyzed the 5' RACE reads; it lists each CDR3 protein once, without DNA. Reported are 400,000 to 450,000 distinct CDR3 sequences; the ten largest clones contain 7.3%. Looked up from germline, CDR1 is SQVTM and CDR2 is ANQGSEA. There are 12 residues in the CDR3. The specimen was blood T cells: a sorted CD56 or NKG2C T cell subset, CD4+ or CD8+ T cells, or bulk PBMC T cells (not recorded which). The V and J genes are TRBV29-1 and TRBJ2-3; the D gene TCRdb calls, TRBD1, cannot be checked with no DNA. The sequence derives from a woman aged 18-69 years in good health. CDR3 residues: CSVGQLTDTQYF.